Below, 4 T cell receptor beta chains from the same sample are listed, as sequenced in a study of cytomegalovirus exposure and HLA in healthy donors. PCR amplification relied on 60 Vbeta primers (plus 13 Jbeta primers). Repertoires were generated with immunoSEQ multiplex PCR, while TCRdb's copy carries only in-frame clones and drops some. This repertoire shows 150,000 to 200,000 clones, over 65% found once; its top ten account for about 2.6%. The specimen sequenced was PBMCs. The source of these receptors is a woman aged 45-59 years in good health and CMV-seropositive.

The chain carries TRBV4-1 and TRBJ1-2; D may be TRBD1 (6 bases). Germline V gene sequence: CDR1 MGHRA, CDR2 YSYEKL. V was pared by 4 bases and J by 4 bases, with 13 bases between. This CDR3 comprises 14 residues. CDR3 residues: CASSPPGTSYGYTF. The CDR3 region has the DNA TGCGCCAGCAGCCCCCCCGGGACAAGCTATGGCTACACCTTC.

The chain carries TRBV9 and TRBJ2-7; 9 bases fit TRBD1. In germline, CDR1 is SGDLS, CDR2 YYNGEE. CDR3 size: 14 residues. V trimming: 7 bases; J trimming: 5 bases; junction bases outside the gene matches: 10. DNA for the CDR3: TGTGCCAGCCTGCTGGGACAGGGTATTAACGAGCAGTACTTC. As protein: CASLLGQGINEQYF.

The chain couples TRBV7-8 to TRBJ1-3, with D uncertain. The CDR3 sequence is 16 residues long. The germline CDR1 and CDR2 sequences are SGHVS and FQNEAQ. The V end was cut by 2 bases, the J end by 0 bases, with 11 bases between. CDR3 sequence (DNA): TGTGCCAGCAGCTTATCCGTACACCTCTCTGGAAACACCATATATTTT. Residues: CASSLSVHLSGNTIYF. Full variable domain (outside the CDR3, taken from reference TRBV7-8 and TRBJ1-3): GAGVSQSPRYKVAKRGQDVALRCDPISGHVSLFWYQQALGQGPEFLTYFQNEAQLDKSGLPSDRFFAERPEGSVSTLKIQRTQQEDSAVYLCASSLSVHLSGNTIYFGEGSWLTVV.

The genes are TRBV5-8 and TRBJ1-4; tentative D call: TRBD1 (6 bases). Trimming left V 4 bases short and J 6 bases short, with 13 bases between. Germline CDR1 is SGHTS and CDR2 is YDEGEE. The CDR3 is 14 residues long. CDR3 DNA sequence: TGTGCCAGCAGCCCCGAATGGACAGATGAAAAACTGTTTTTT. This translates into CASSPEWTDEKLFF. Combining the CDR3 with reference TRBV5-8 and TRBJ1-4 gives the whole variable domain EAGVTQSPTHLIKTRGQQATLRCSPISGHTSVYWYQQALGLGLQFLLWYDEGEERNRGNFPPRFSGRQFPNYSSELNVNALELEDSALYLCASSPEWTDEKLFFGSGTQLSVL.